This T cell receptor beta chain was captured in a study of graft-versus-host responses after intestinal transplantation. Study at large: Recipients received multivisceral, liver-intestinal, or isolated intestinal transplants.

Data came from immunoSEQ multiplex PCR; TCRdb stores just in-frame clones and leaves some out. The sample yields about 39,000 clones, roughly 91% seen once. The sequencing here drew on PBMCs, taken 260 to 280 days after transplant. This sequence was found in a human patient who received an intestinal transplant, so some T cells may come from the graft donor.

In DNA, the CDR3 is TGTGCCAGCAGCTCTCCCAAGGACCCCTCCTACGAGCAGTACTTC. Amino acids: CASSSPKDPSYEQYF. The J gene is TRBJ2-7, the V gene TRBV11-1, with D unresolved. CDR1 is SGHAT and CDR2 is FQDESV in the germline V gene (reference sequence). CDR3 size: 15 residues. V lost 4 bases and J 0 bases, leaving 13 bases between the germline ends.